The clone carrying this T cell receptor (beta chain) was seen a handful of times. The data are from a study of early T cells in non-severe SARS-CoV-2 infection. TCRdb processed the 5' RACE reads anew with MiXCR; each CDR3 protein has one entry. This table has 55,000 to 80,000 distinct CDR3 sequences, 7.5% to 9% appearing once. This CDR3 contains 14 residues. Looked up from germline, CDR1 is MNHEY and CDR2 is SMNVEV (reference sequence). Trimming left V 8 bases short and J 2 bases short, with 14 bases between. The TCR sequence derives from an adult who was a healthcare worker with PCR-confirmed SARS-CoV-2 infection or an uninfected control (not recorded which). This chain links TRBV27 with TRBJ2-3, with unresolved D. Sample: whole blood, taken at baseline. The CDR3 protein is CASGRAHLTDTQYF. For the CDR3, the DNA is TGTGCCAGCGGTAGGGCCCACCTCACAGATACGCAGTATTTT.